This is a list of T cell receptor beta chains from one sample in a study of T-cell reconstitution after alpha-beta-depleted transplantation in children. TCRdb reprocessed the PCR reads via MiXCR and lists one record per CDR3 protein. Of fewer than 250,000 distinct CDR3 sequences detected, roughly 15% appear once; the ten largest clones hold roughly two fifths. The sequencing used PBMCs, mostly from graft donor cells, collected 360 days after TCRalphabeta/CD19-depleted stem cell transplant. These receptors were collected from a male patient aged 2-9 years who had a stem cell transplant for acute lymphoblastic leukemia, so the T cells may come from the graft donor. The CDR3 runs from the conserved cysteine through the conserved F or W. D genes are given only for firm matches. Clone size is shown for a subset of rows, as once, few, many or a class of expanded clone.

>TRBD2|TRBV28|.|TRBJ2-1
CASSYGTAIPLAGGSYNEQFF
TGTGCCAGCAGTTACGGGACAGCAATCCCACTAGCGGGGGGGTCCTACAATGAGCAGTTCTTC
>TRBD1|TRBV27|few|TRBJ2-7
CASSLLGDSSYEQYF
TGTGCCAGCAGTTTATTGGGGGACAGCTCCTACGAGCAGTACTTC
>TRBD2|TRBV12-3/TRBV12-4|few|TRBJ2-5
CASSDRTGRAQYF
TGTGCCAGCAGTGATCGGACGGGGAGGGCCCAGTACTTC
>.|TRBV28|few|TRBJ2-7
CASSPPDGYSYEQYF
TGTGCCAGCAGCCCCCCTGACGGGTACTCCTACGAGCAGTACTTC
>TRBD1|TRBV5-1|.|TRBJ2-1
CASSFGTGIYNEQFF
TGCGCCAGCAGCTTCGGGACAGGGATCTACAATGAGCAGTTCTTC
>.|TRBV12-3/TRBV12-4|few|TRBJ1-3
CASSFSSPGNTIYF
TGTGCCAGCAGTTTTTCCAGCCCTGGAAACACCATATATTTT
>.|TRBV7-8|few|TRBJ2-5
CASSSPMGRETQYF
TGTGCCAGCAGCTCACCCATGGGAAGAGAGACCCAGTACTTC
>.|TRBV7-2|many|TRBJ2-7
CASSPGIANEQYF
TGTGCCAGCAGCCCAGGGATAGCGAACGAGCAGTACTTC
>TRBD2|TRBV7-7|few|TRBJ2-2
CASSSHAGVNVANTGELFF
TGTGCCAGCAGCTCCCACGCGGGGGTGAACGTCGCGAACACCGGGGAGCTGTTTTTT
>TRBD1|TRBV30|.|TRBJ2-7
CAWSGSRDSSYEQYF
TGTGCCTGGAGCGGATCTCGGGACAGCTCCTACGAGCAGTACTTC
>.|TRBV12-3/TRBV12-4|.|TRBJ2-5
CACSYVGPGLETQYF
TGTGCCTGCAGTTATGTAGGGCCAGGCCTAGAGACCCAGTACTTC
>.|TRBV24-1|few|TRBJ2-1
CATSDPSDEQFF
TGTGCCACCAGTGACCCTTCAGATGAGCAGTTCTTC
>.|TRBV6-5|few|TRBJ1-1
CASSYAGEGLGTEAFF
TGTGCCAGCAGTTACGCTGGTGAGGGGCTGGGCACTGAAGCTTTCTTT
>.|TRBV7-9|.|TRBJ2-3
CASSQLARSDTQYF
TGTGCCAGCAGCCAGCTCGCAAGATCAGATACGCAGTATTTT
>.|TRBV7-2|.|TRBJ1-1
CASLTNTEAFF
TGTGCCAGCTTGACGAACACTGAAGCTTTCTTT
>.|TRBV7-2|few|TRBJ1-2
CASSLGGSLYGYTF
TGTGCCAGCAGCTTAGGTGGCAGCCTCTATGGCTACACCTTC
>.|TRBV9|many|TRBJ1-4
CASSVGGTGSNEKLFF
TGTGCCAGCAGCGTAGGCGGGACGGGATCTAATGAAAAACTGTTTTTT
>.|TRBV4-2|once|TRBJ2-1
CASSPSILRDNNEQFF
TGTGCCAGCAGCCCAAGTATCCTGAGGGACAACAATGAGCAGTTCTTC
>.|TRBV7-6|many|TRBJ2-1
CASSLAPQAGTSHNEQFF
TGTGCCAGCAGCTTAGCGCCTCAGGCGGGAACATCCCACAATGAGCAGTTCTTC
>.|TRBV20-1|few|TRBJ1-1
CSARGTYGRAEAFF
TGCAGTGCTAGGGGGACTTATGGAAGGGCTGAAGCTTTCTTT
>.|TRBV29-1|once|TRBJ1-1
CSVVPGWDTEAFF
TGCAGCGTTGTGCCAGGCTGGGACACTGAAGCTTTCTTT
>TRBD2|TRBV4-2|many|TRBJ2-3
CASSQVGAGGRDTQYF
TGTGCCAGCAGCCAAGTAGGAGCGGGGGGACGGGATACGCAGTATTTT
>TRBD1|TRBV7-9|many|TRBJ2-1
CASSSYRGSYNEQFF
TGTGCCAGCAGCTCCTACAGGGGATCCTACAATGAGCAGTTCTTC
>.|TRBV5-1|.|TRBJ2-1
CASRESPNEQFF
TGCGCCAGCAGGGAGAGCCCCAATGAGCAGTTCTTC
>.|TRBV11-2|.|TRBJ2-7
CASSFPVRSEQYF
TGTGCCAGCAGCTTTCCGGTGCGTTCCGAGCAGTACTTC
>TRBD1|TRBV18|.|TRBJ2-7
CASSVSPGQSYEQYF
TGTGCCAGCTCCGTTTCGCCGGGACAGAGCTACGAGCAGTACTTC
>.|TRBV28|.|TRBJ2-5
CASSPIPPGEKENQETQYF
TGTGCCAGCAGTCCAATCCCACCAGGGGAGAAAGAAAACCAAGAGACCCAGTACTTC
>.|TRBV7-2|.|TRBJ2-7
CASSLFSLEQYF
TGTGCCAGCAGCTTATTTAGTCTCGAGCAGTACTTC
>.|TRBV19|.|TRBJ1-3
CASSMDGSGNTIYF
TGTGCCAGTAGTATGGACGGCTCTGGAAACACCATATATTTT
>.|TRBV7-2|.|TRBJ2-1
CASSFLGQYSLYNEQFF
TGTGCCAGCAGCTTTCTTGGACAGTATTCTCTCTACAATGAGCAGTTCTTC
>TRBD2|TRBV4-2|.|TRBJ2-5
CASSQGSGGGGQETQYF
TGTGCCAGCAGCCAAGGGTCAGGTGGCGGGGGACAAGAGACCCAGTACTTC
>.|TRBV5-1|.|TRBJ2-1
CASSPDRGNEQFF
TGCGCCAGCAGCCCGGATAGGGGAAATGAGCAGTTCTTC
>TRBD2|TRBV6-1|.|TRBJ2-1
CASSALAGMNEQFF
TGTGCCAGCAGTGCACTAGCGGGGATGAATGAGCAGTTCTTC
>TRBD2|TRBV14|.|TRBJ2-7
CASSRHSGWTNEQYF
TGTGCCAGCAGCCGCCATAGCGGGTGGACCAACGAGCAGTACTTC
>.|TRBV29-1|few|TRBJ2-5
CSVTTRGETQYF
TGCAGCGTGACGACTAGGGGAGAGACCCAGTACTTC
>.|TRBV11-3|.|TRBJ2-7
CASSAPAYPPHEQYF
TGTGCCAGCTCGGCTCCTGCATATCCCCCGCACGAGCAGTACTTC
>TRBD1|TRBV10-3|many|TRBJ2-5
CAISGDRAGETQYF
TGTGCCATCAGTGGAGACAGGGCAGGAGAGACCCAGTACTTC
>.|TRBV3-2|many|TRBJ2-3
CASSHFQGLSRDTQYF
TGTGCCAGCAGCCATTTCCAGGGTTTAAGCAGGGATACGCAGTATTTT
>.|TRBV12-3/TRBV12-4|few|TRBJ2-3
CASKLASLDTQYF
TGTGCCAGCAAACTAGCAAGCCTCGATACGCAGTATTTT
>.|TRBV2|few|TRBJ2-3
CASSEQGITDTQYF
TGTGCCAGCAGTGAACAGGGGATCACAGATACGCAGTATTTT
>TRBD2|TRBV7-2|.|TRBJ2-3
CASSLPLAGAFDYTQYF
TGTGCCAGCAGCTTACCATTAGCGGGAGCTTTTGATTATACGCAGTATTTT
>.|TRBV12-3/TRBV12-4|.|TRBJ2-1
CASSLTGVIDEQFF
TGTGCCAGCAGTTTAACGGGGGTGATCGATGAGCAGTTCTTC